One sample yielded the 20 T cell receptor beta chains listed below, sequenced in a study of T-cell reconstitution after alpha-beta-depleted transplantation in children. A TCRbeta library incorporating unique molecular identifiers was prepared. TCRdb re-analysed the PCR reads in MiXCR, keeping a single row per CDR3 protein. The table has fewer than 85,000 distinct CDR3 sequences, roughly 14% seen once. The input for sequencing was PBMCs, mostly from graft donor cells, taken 180 days after TCRalphabeta/CD19-depleted stem cell transplant. The receptors stem from a male patient aged 2-15 years who had a stem cell transplant for acute lymphoblastic leukemia, so the T cells may come from the graft donor.

V and J are TRBV29-1 and TRBJ1-3, with 7 bases identical to TRBD1. J was trimmed by 3 bases and V by 5 bases; bases with no gene match: 7. The CDR3 spans 14 residues. The germline gives CDR1 SQVTM, CDR2 ANQGSEA. The CDR3 reads CSVRPGTVGNTIYF. The CDR3 coding sequence is TGCAGCGTTCGCCCCGGGACAGTTGGAAACACCATATATTTT.

This clonotype was counted at least ten times. The V call is TRBV5-4, the J call TRBJ2-5; 8 bases agree with TRBD1. CDR1 is SGHNT and CDR2 is YYREEE in the germline V gene (reference sequence). The CDR3 contains 15 residues. Unmatched junction bases numbered 7, after V lost 1 base and J lost 5 bases. The CDR3 sequence: CASSLRSRGLETQYF. The CDR3, as DNA: TGTGCCAGCAGCTTGAGGTCCAGGGGGCTGGAGACCCAGTACTTC.

Only a few counts were recorded for this clonotype. J is TRBJ2-1 and V is TRBV20-1; 10 nucleotides line up with TRBD2. The trim removed 2 bases at V and 6 bases at J, leaving 10 bases unmatched. Germline CDR1 and CDR2: DFQATT and SNEGSKA (reference sequence). This CDR3 comprises 16 residues. CDR3 DNA: TGCAGTGCTAGACCCTCCAGACTAGCGGGTGTCAATGAGCAGTTCTTC. Translated, it gives CSARPSRLAGVNEQFF.

In its sample, this clonotype was seen many times. This chain joins TRBV11-2 and TRBJ2-5, with D perhaps matching TRBD2 (6 bases). Per germline, CDR1 SGHAT and CDR2 FQNNGV. Trimming left V 4 bases short and J 0 bases short, with 15 bases between. This CDR3 region has 16 residues. This chain's CDR3 is CASSSVGGLYQETQYF. The CDR3 region has the DNA TGTGCCAGCAGCTCGGTGGGAGGACTGTACCAAGAGACCCAGTACTTC.

The V call is TRBV10-2, the J call TRBJ2-5, with D tentatively TRBD1 or TRBD2 (5 bases each). The germline V gene has CDR1 WSHSY and CDR2 SAAADI. The CDR3 length is 13 residues. V was trimmed by 4 bases and J by 7 bases, leaving 13 bases between them. This CDR3 is CASSGGSTRTQYF. The CDR3 DNA is TGCGCCAGCAGTGGGGGGTCAACTAGGACCCAGTACTTC.

This chain uses TRBV20-1 with TRBJ1-1; 12 positions agree with TRBD1. CDR3 length: 14 amino acids. CDR1 is DFQATT, CDR2 SNEGSKA, per germline (reference sequence). V dropped 5 bases and J dropped 11; count of bases not matched to a gene: 12. The CDR3 DNA follows: TGCAGTGCTTCCCGGGACAGGGGGCTGGTAAGGGCTTTCTTT. Residues: CSASRDRGLVRAFF.

This clonotype was seen only a few times. This rearrangement joins TRBV24-1 to TRBJ1-5, with D hard to call. This CDR3 spans 12 amino acids. Between the trimmed V and J ends, which lost 5 bases and 0 bases, there was a span of 1 base. Germline V gives CDR1 KGHDR, CDR2 SFDVKD. CDR3 nucleotide sequence: TGTGCCACCAGTGTTAGCAATCAGCCCCAGCATTTT. Translating gives CATSVSNQPQHF.

This clonotype was found a few times. V usage is TRBV10-3 and J usage is TRBJ2-2, with 9 bases identical to TRBD1. CDR1 and CDR2 from the germline V gene are ENHRY and SYGVKD. The trim removed 6 bases at V and 5 bases at J, leaving 7 bases unmatched. The CDR3 sequence is 15 residues long. CDR3 protein: CAIRRDRVYTGELFF. The CDR3 DNA reads as TGTGCCATCAGGAGGGACAGGGTCTATACCGGGGAGCTGTTTTTT.

This clonotype was seen repeatedly, ten times or more. V and J are TRBV6-5 and TRBJ2-6, with D perhaps being TRBD1 or TRBD2 (5 bases each). The CDR3 totals 12 residues. CDR1 and CDR2 from the germline V gene are MNHEY and SVGAGI. Trimming cost V 3 bases and J 15 bases, with 12 bases left between them. This CDR3 is CASSYSGTPLTF. For the CDR3, the DNA is TGTGCCAGCAGTTATTCCGGGACGCCCCTGACTTTC.

This clonotype was counted only a few times. This chain joins TRBV7-2 and TRBJ2-1; 7 nucleotides line up with TRBD2. CDR1 is SGHTA and CDR2 is FQGNSA in the germline V gene. This CDR3 has 17 amino acids. V was clipped by 2 bases and J by 2 bases; unmatched bases: 9. Here the CDR3 DNA reads TGTGCCAGCAGCTTAAACCCCGGGAGGACCCCCTACAATGAGCAGTTCTTC. As protein: CASSLNPGRTPYNEQFF.

This clonotype appeared many times. The chain has TRBV29-1 and TRBJ2-7; possible D gene TRBD1, 5 bases. The CDR3 is 14 residues long. CDR1 and CDR2 (germline): SQVTM, ANQGSEA. The ends were cut back, 0 bases at V and 9 bases at J, with 18 bases in the middle. The chain's CDR3 is CSVEDRRQFLGQYF. DNA of the CDR3: TGCAGCGTTGAAGATAGGAGACAGTTCTTGGGGCAGTACTTC.

The V call is TRBV4-1, the J call TRBJ2-3, with 7 bases identical to TRBD1. V was clipped by 4 bases and J by 3 bases; unmatched bases: 7. Germline assignment: CDR1 MGHRA and CDR2 YSYEKL. The CDR3 runs 15 residues. CDR3 bases: TGCGCCAGCAGCCTCAAGCCGACAGGGACAGATACGCAGTATTTT. Translating gives CASSLKPTGTDTQYF.

The genes are TRBV5-1 and TRBJ2-5; a possible D gene is TRBD2 (5 bases). The CDR3 has 14 residues. The V gene's germline CDR1 is SGHRS and CDR2 YFSETQ. Trimming took 4 bases from V and 5 from J, leaving 15 bases between them. The CDR3 DNA is TGCGCCAGCAGCCCGGGGTCATCAAGGGAGACCCAGTACTTC. It yields the protein CASSPGSSRETQYF. Combining the CDR3 with reference TRBV5-1 and TRBJ2-5 gives the whole variable domain KAGVTQTPRYLIKTRGQQVTLSCSPISGHRSVSWYQQTPGQGLQFLFEYFSETQRNKGNFPGRFSGRQFSNSRSEMNVSTLELGDSALYLCASSPGSSRETQYFGPGTRLLVL.

This clonotype was found many times. The chain couples TRBV18 to TRBJ2-2; D is unclear. V was clipped by 4 bases and J by 8 bases, with 17 bases between them. Germline-derived CDR1 and CDR2 are KGHSH and LQKENI. The CDR3 is 15 amino acids. The CDR3 loop is CASSLYGRLGGELFF. CDR3 bases: TGTGCCAGCTCACTATACGGACGTCTCGGAGGGGAGCTGTTTTTT.

The table lists this clonotype with a few counts. This rearrangement joins TRBV7-2 to TRBJ2-7; 15 nucleotides agree with TRBD2. The germline V gene has CDR1 SGHTA and CDR2 FQGNSA. The junction had 1 base not matched to a gene; V was cut back by 5 bases and J by 2 bases. This CDR3 region has 15 residues. The DNA of the CDR3 is TGTGCCAGCAGCAGGACTAGCGGGAGGGCCTACGAGCAGTACTTC. Its protein is CASSRTSGRAYEQYF.

V and J are TRBV9 and TRBJ1-5; 12 bases match TRBD1. The CDR3 consists of 18 residues. V dropped 5 bases and J dropped 2; count of bases not matched to a gene: 11. Germline V lookup: CDR1 SGDLS, CDR2 YYNGEE. The CDR3 is CASSQGDRGPICNQPQHF. The CDR3 nucleotides are TGTGCCAGCAGTCAGGGGGACAGGGGGCCGATTTGCAATCAGCCCCAGCATTTT.

This chain connects TRBV27 to TRBJ2-2; D is unresolved. Germline CDR1 and CDR2: MNHEY and SMNVEV (reference sequence). V was clipped by 7 bases and J by 7 bases, with 13 bases between them. The CDR3 spans 13 residues. The CDR3 coding sequence is TGTGCCAGCAATGTCGGTGGGAACGGGGAGCTGTTTTTT. Protein: CASNVGGNGELFF.

This clonotype was seen only a few times. The chain links TRBV10-3 to TRBJ2-3; 11 bases match TRBD2. V gave up 4 bases and J gave up 4 bases; unmatched junction bases: 4. The CDR3 contains 15 residues. CDR1 and CDR2 from the germline V gene are ENHRY and SYGVKD. As DNA, the CDR3 is TGTGCCATCAGTGGTCAGGGACTAGCGGCAGATACGCAGTATTTT. This encodes CAISGQGLAADTQYF.

This clonotype was detected only a few times. V is TRBV20-1 and J is TRBJ1-2, with 7 bases identical to TRBD1. This CDR3 has 12 amino acids. Germline assignment: CDR1 DFQATT and CDR2 SNEGSKA (reference sequence). After removal of 6 bases from V and 8 bases from J, the junction contained 9 bases not matched to a gene. CDR3 region: CSAGRTGGGYTF. The DNA for the CDR3 is TGCAGTGCAGGAAGGACAGGCGGCGGCTACACCTTC.

The chain couples TRBV3-1 to TRBJ1-5; D unclear. Germline CDR1 reads LGHDT; CDR2 reads YNNKEL (reference sequence). Trimming stripped 4 bases from V and 11 bases from J, with 15 bases between. The CDR3 consists of 13 residues. CDR3 in DNA: TGTGCCAGCAGCCCGACGGTCACGTCGACCCAGCATTTT. Residues: CASSPTVTSTQHF.